This TCR beta chain was retrieved from a study of human T cells and chemical hapten exposure (dated by TCRdb to the early 2020s). In the study overall: For sensitization, 2% DPC in acetone was applied to a roughly 2 cm by roughly 2 cm area of upper inner arm skin. Throughout the roughly 24-week study period, patients were also given weekly therapeutic DPC doses on the scalp. Patch tests used Finn chambers with 0.01% DPC on the upper back, scored after 6 days by International Contact Dermatitis Research Group standards. Alopecia areata with under or over 50% scalp involvement, alopecia totalis and alopecia universalis were represented in the patient cohort, which was mostly female. Libraries were combined into a pool for sequencing, and differences in TCR yield between samples came mainly from small differences in library volumes within the pool. Peripheral blood TCR repertoire changes were tracked in vivo in alopecia patients during primary and secondary sensitization to the hapten diphenylcyclopropenone (DPC). Blood samples were taken from patients before sensitization (week 0) and then at 2, 6 and about 24 weeks after DPC sensitization. For TCR sequencing, blood came from some 31 alopecia patients at anywhere from one to four time points (pre-sensitization, 2, 6 and 24 weeks).

Points the paper makes about the study in general: Patch test score correlated positively with the number of PT1 expanded TCRs, reaching significance at thresholds 8, 16 and 32 but not at 4. Compared with pre-sensitization or healthy control sets, expanded TCRs formed significantly more large CDR3 similarity clusters, which is consistent with antigen-driven responses. DPC sensitization did not change the number of TCRs with a frequency above 1 in 1000, and there was no evidence of changes in global repertoire structure. All patients had alopecia, a presumed autoimmune disease, so their immune response might differ from that of healthy individuals. After repeated subsampling, the strength of the expansion versus patch-test correlation and the threshold at which it became significant changed.

For this clonotype: Its target antigen remains unknown. No quality values exist for individual bases; no much larger clone is one base distant.

V is pared back by 0 bases and J by 2 bases, with 11 bases lying between the germline termini. The CDR3 contains 15 residues, cysteine and phenylalanine counted. The DNA shown is the 45-base CDR3, in frame from base 1. CDR1 LGHNA and CDR2 YSLEER were looked up in the germline V gene. This specimen's time point label, per the study, means: patch test 2, 6 weeks after DPC sensitization. The meaning of the sample's treatment or condition label: therapeutic diphenylcyclopropenone sensitization with weekly scalp DPC. At each patch-test visit, blood was drawn before the patch test was applied. Patients were eligible if aged 18 to 70, diagnosed with alopecia and judged suitable for DPC therapy, and pregnant patients were excluded. Total RNA was isolated from unfractionated whole blood collected in Tempus Blood RNA tubes. Libraries were built with RACE. TCRdb names NextSeq 500 as the instrument used. Library preparation attached unique molecular identifiers to individual cDNA molecules for quantitative, reproducible TCR counting. Each blood RNA sample was used to sequence both TCR alpha and TCR beta chains. On the authors' methods: A median of about 89,000 TCRs per sample was observed, with a range of about 20,000 to 690,600. V, J and CDR3 annotation of the TCR reads was carried out using the Decombinator software suite. To make PS versus PT1 abundance plots, every sample was subsampled to the same number of TCRs (28,000). Expanded TCRs were defined as absent before sensitization and observed at least eight times at the 2-week time point. TCRdb trimmed public reads at Q25 via fastp, called clones via MiXCR and kept in-frame beta chains. Each CDR3 protein appears once, grouped with its most common genes and DNA. TCRdb's processing, not the study's, gives the V and J calls here. This sample holds some 350,000 distinct CDR3 sequences; about 6% were observed only once. The biggest ten clones account for about 6% of the sample.

The chain couples TRBV4-3 to TRBJ2-7, with the D call perhaps TRBD1 or TRBD2, each one matching 5 bases. The TCR originated in a woman younger than 30 with alopecia areata. Some clones in this sample may be carry-over from other donors' samples. Sequenced material: whole blood, taken in connection with sensitization to the hapten diphenylcyclopropenone (DPC). This receptor has the CDR3 CASSQDFLGPYEQYF. The DNA is as follows: TGCGCCAGCAGCCAAGATTTTCTGGGACCCTACGAGCAGTACTTC.